The clone carrying this TCR beta chain has a single count. Its matching antigen is unknown. This specimen comes from a study of T cell responses to AZD1222 COVID-19 vaccine. The germline CDR1 and CDR2 sequences are SNHLY and FYNNEI. Germline trimming cut 8 bases from V and 6 bases from J; bases unmatched to any gene: 9. The CDR3 is made up of 15 amino acids. General study findings and limits: Only five to seven individuals given AZD1222 were seropositive at baseline.

The method was immunoSEQ multiplex PCR; TCRdb's version includes in-frame clones alone and lacks a portion of them. Among 130,000 to 150,000 clones listed, over 85% were seen once. The TCR originated in an adult who received the AZD1222 COVID-19 vaccine. V and J are TRBV2 and TRBJ2-7; TRBD2 matches 14 bases. This sample comprised peripheral blood, obtained 28 days after the second AZD1222 dose. The chain's CDR3 is CASAGLAGVDGEQYF. The CDR3 DNA reads as TGTGCCAGCGCGGGACTAGCGGGAGTGGATGGCGAGCAGTACTTC. The full variable domain, rest sourced from reference TRBV2 and TRBJ2-7, is EPEVTQTPSHQVTQMGQEVILRCVPISNHLYFYWYRQILGQKVEFLVSFYNNEISEKSEIFDDQFSVERPDGSNFTLKIRSTKLEDSAMYFCASAGLAGVDGEQYFGPGTRLTVT.